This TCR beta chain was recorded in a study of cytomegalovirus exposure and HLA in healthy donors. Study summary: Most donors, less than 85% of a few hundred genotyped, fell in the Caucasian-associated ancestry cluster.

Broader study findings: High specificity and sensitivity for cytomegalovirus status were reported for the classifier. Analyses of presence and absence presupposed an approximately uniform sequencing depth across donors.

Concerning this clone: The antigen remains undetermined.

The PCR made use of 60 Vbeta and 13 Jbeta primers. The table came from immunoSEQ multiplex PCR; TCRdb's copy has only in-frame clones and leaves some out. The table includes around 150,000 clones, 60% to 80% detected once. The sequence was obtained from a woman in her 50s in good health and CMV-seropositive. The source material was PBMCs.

Here the CDR3 reads CASSFIGLRTDTQYF. CDR3 sequence (DNA): TGTGCCAGCAGTTTCATAGGACTTCGCACAGATACGCAGTATTTT. The chain carries TRBV27 and TRBJ2-3; D is possibly TRBD2 (5 bases). This CDR3 is 15 amino acids long. CDR1 is MNHEY and CDR2 is SMNVEV in the germline V gene (reference sequence). V lost 3 bases, J lost 1 base, and 11 bases lay in between.